Shown below are 21 T cell receptor beta chains from a single sample sequenced in a study of T cell responses to AZD1222 COVID-19 vaccine. The data were produced by immunoSEQ multiplex PCR, yet TCRdb's version contains in-frame clones alone and is incomplete. There are about 130,000 clones in the sample; about nine tenths occur only once, and approximately 8% lies in the top ten. The specimen comprised peripheral blood, sampled on day 0 of AZD1222 vaccination. These receptors came from an adult in good health.

The chain has TRBV5-1 and TRBJ1-2, with D perhaps TRBD1 (5 bases). Per the germline V gene, CDR1 is SGHRS and CDR2 is YFSETQ. Deletions cut 4 bases from V and 4 bases from J, with 20 bases between. The length of the CDR3 is 16 residues. The CDR3 bases are TGCGCCAGCAGCCGCCAAGGGACCTCATTGTCCTATGGCTACACCTTC. This codes for CASSRQGTSLSYGYTF.

J is TRBJ1-6 and V is TRBV5-6; the D gene is possibly TRBD1 (5 bases). The CDR3 length is 16 residues. Trimming left V 3 bases short and J 6 bases short, with 16 bases between. From germline, CDR1 is SGHDT and CDR2 YYEEEE. CDR3 DNA sequence: TGTGCCAGCAGCTCCAGTAGGGGAAGGGGTAATTCACCCCTCCACTTT. Residues: CASSSSRGRGNSPLHF.

V usage is TRBV5-1 and J usage is TRBJ2-3, with a possible D match to TRBD2 (6 bases). Germline CDR1 and CDR2: SGHRS and YFSETQ. The CDR3 extends over 14 amino acids. V was shortened by 5 bases and J by 0 bases, with 10 bases between the two germline ends. For the CDR3, the DNA is TGCGCCAGCAGGCCGGGAGCTAGCACAGATACGCAGTATTTT. Amino acids: CASRPGASTDTQYF.

The sample holds one count of this clone. The chain combines TRBV19 with TRBJ2-4; 14 nucleotides align to TRBD2. The V gene end was trimmed by 7 bases and the J gene end by 2 bases; junction bases not matched to a gene: 13. The CDR3 has 19 residues. CDR1 and CDR2 from the germline V gene are LNHDA and SQIVND (reference sequence). The CDR3 sequence: CASTPFGTSGSSSKNIQYF. CDR3 DNA: TGTGCCAGTACCCCCTTCGGGACTAGCGGGAGTTCGTCCAAAAACATTCAGTACTTC.

The chain couples TRBV6-5 to TRBJ2-3; 8 bases map to TRBD1. Germline V gene data show CDR1 as MNHEY and CDR2 as SVGAGI. This CDR3 is built from 15 residues. The ends lost 5 bases at V and 1 base at J; junction bases unmatched: 5. CDR3 bases: TGTGCCAGCAGTCACCCGGGACAGGGCACAGATACGCAGTATTTT. This gives the protein CASSHPGQGTDTQYF.

J is TRBJ2-7 and V is TRBV21-1. TRBV21-1 is described as a pseudogene. CDR3 size: 12 residues. The chain's CDR3 is CASSTASYEQYF. The CDR3 coding sequence is TGTGCCAGCTCGACGGCCTCCTACGAGCAGTACTTC.

The V and J genes are TRBV7-2 and TRBJ1-2; TRBD1 might be the D (5 bases). The CDR3 has 15 amino acids. The V gene's germline CDR1 is SGHTA and CDR2 FQGNSA. Between the trimmed V and J ends, which lost 8 bases and 6 bases, there was a span of 22 bases. The DNA of the CDR3 is TGTGCCAGCCAATTGGGGGTCACTGCAACCGATGGCTACACCTTC. Translating gives CASQLGVTATDGYTF.

The chain uses TRBV5-1 and TRBJ1-1; D not certain. Germline V gene data show CDR1 as SGHRS and CDR2 as YFSETQ. The V end lost 0 bases, the J end lost 4 bases, and 10 bases lay between the germline ends. The CDR3 covers 14 residues. The CDR3 spells CASSLEGVPTEAFF. The CDR3 DNA reads TGCGCCAGCAGCTTGGAGGGTGTTCCCACTGAAGCTTTCTTT. Drawing the rest from reference TRBV5-1 and TRBJ1-1, the complete variable domain is KAGVTQTPRYLIKTRGQQVTLSCSPISGHRSVSWYQQTPGQGLQFLFEYFSETQRNKGNFPGRFSGRQFSNSRSEMNVSTLELGDSALYLCASSLEGVPTEAFFGQGTRLTVV.

This chain joins TRBV7-2 and TRBJ2-7; 7 bases line up with TRBD2. Germline V gives CDR1 SGHTA, CDR2 FQGNSA. V lost 1 base to trimming and J lost 2 bases; unmatched junction nucleotides: 5. The CDR3 is 15 residues long. The CDR3 DNA is TGTGCCAGCAGCTTAGGCGGGAGAAGGGCCTACGAGCAGTACTTC. Translation gives CASSLGGRRAYEQYF.

This clone came up once. The chain employs TRBV27 and TRBJ2-3; D is unclear. The germline V and J ends were trimmed by 7 bases and 0 bases, with 14 bases remaining between them. This CDR3 has 15 residues. Looked up from germline, CDR1 is MNHEY and CDR2 is SMNVEV (reference sequence). The CDR3, as DNA: TGTGCCAGCACTCTATCTAGGACCAGCACAGATACGCAGTATTTT. Protein: CASTLSRTSTDTQYF.

DNA of the CDR3: TGCGCCAGCAGTGGGGTGGGGATACAGGGAGGCCCGACAATCCAGCCCCAGCATTTT. Residues: CASSGVGIQGGPTIQPQHF. The chain carries TRBV10-2 and TRBJ1-5; TRBD1 is a possible D gene (6 bases). The CDR3 covers 19 residues. Germline-derived CDR1 and CDR2 are WSHSY and SAAADI. Trimming removed 4 bases at V and 7 bases at J, with 29 bases between.

The chain combines TRBV19 with TRBJ1-2; D is ambiguous. Germline assignment: CDR1 LNHDA and CDR2 SQIVND (reference sequence). The length of the CDR3 is 15 residues. The germline V and J ends were trimmed by 3 bases and 3 bases, with 14 bases remaining between them. CDR3 amino acids: CASSIRSAGYYGYTF. For the CDR3, the DNA is TGTGCCAGTAGTATTAGGTCTGCTGGATACTATGGCTACACCTTC. Full variable domain (remainder filled in from reference TRBV19 and TRBJ1-2): DGGITQSPKYLFRKEGQNVTLSCEQNLNHDAMYWYRQDPGQGLRLIYYSQIVNDFQKGDIAEGYSVSREKKESFPLTVTSAQKNPTAFYLCASSIRSAGYYGYTFGSGTRLTVV.

The chain couples TRBV19 to TRBJ1-1; D call uncertain. The CDR3 spans 12 residues. Deletions cut 5 bases from V and 1 base from J, with 5 bases between. Germline V gives CDR1 LNHDA, CDR2 SQIVND (reference sequence). CDR3 region: CASSPSNTEAFF. CDR3 bases: TGTGCCAGTAGTCCATCGAACACTGAAGCTTTCTTT.

The chain couples TRBV7-9 to TRBJ2-7; 8 bases fit TRBD1. This CDR3 is built from 14 residues. The trim removed 4 bases at V and 4 bases at J, leaving 6 bases unmatched. From germline, CDR1 is SEHNR and CDR2 FQNEAQ (reference sequence). The CDR3 loop reads CASSSTGQVYEQYF. Here the CDR3 DNA reads TGTGCCAGCAGCTCGACGGGACAGGTTTACGAGCAGTACTTC.

The chain combines TRBV19 with TRBJ1-5; D not certain. The CDR3 is made up of 14 amino acids. Germline loops: CDR1 LNHDA, CDR2 SQIVND (reference sequence). Trimming took 3 bases from V and 3 from J, leaving 9 bases between them. CDR3 DNA sequence: TGTGCCAGTAGTATTAGGGCAGTCAATCAGCCCCAGCATTTT. This gives the protein CASSIRAVNQPQHF.

V usage is TRBV19 and J usage is TRBJ1-1; D possibly corresponds to TRBD1 (5 bases). The V gene lost 4 bases and the J gene lost 4 bases, with 13 bases spanning the gap. The CDR3 has 14 residues. Germline CDR1 is LNHDA and CDR2 is SQIVND (reference sequence). CDR3 sequence: CASSRIDRTTEAFF. The CDR3 nucleotides read TGTGCCAGTAGTAGGATCGACAGAACCACTGAAGCTTTCTTT.

This clone was recorded a few times. An end of the junction differs from the germline gene, which may be a read error. The V call is TRBV6-4, the J call TRBJ2-5; the match to TRBD2 covers 14 bases. Germline CDR1 is MRHNA and CDR2 is SNTAGT. The CDR3 contains 15 residues. CDR3 nucleotide sequence: TGTGCCAGCAGACCCTCCGGGACTAGCGGGAGCCGTCTTCACTTC. Protein product: CASRPSGTSGSRLHF.

The chain couples TRBV19 to TRBJ2-7; no reliable D call. The germline CDR1 and CDR2 sequences are LNHDA and SQIVND (reference sequence). The germline V and J ends were trimmed by 4 bases and 6 bases, with 13 bases remaining between them. The CDR3 is made up of 13 amino acids. CDR3 protein: CASSTGIRFEQYF. CDR3 bases: TGTGCCAGTAGTACTGGAATCCGCTTCGAGCAGTACTTC.

The V and J genes are TRBV23-1 and TRBJ1-5; D is ambiguous. TRBV23-1 is placed among ORFs of uncertain function. Trimming shortened V by 2 bases and J by 0 bases, and 14 bases separated the two germline ends. The CDR3 is 17 residues long. In nucleotides, the CDR3 is TGCGCCAGCAGTCAACGACCGCCGGCAGTTAGCAATCAGCCCCAGCATTTT. Residues: CASSQRPPAVSNQPQHF.

This clone was recorded a few times. The rearrangement uses TRBV6-6 and TRBJ2-7; 10 bases line up with TRBD2. The CDR3 sequence is 14 residues long. The junction had 3 bases not matched to a gene; V was cut back by 6 bases and J by 1 base. The V gene's germline CDR1 is MNHNY and CDR2 SVGAGI (reference sequence). The chain's CDR3 is CASRGLATSYEQYF. The CDR3 nucleotides read TGTGCCAGCAGGGGACTAGCGACATCCTACGAGCAGTACTTC.

The J gene is TRBJ1-1, the V gene TRBV18; D is unclear. Germline lookup yields CDR1 KGHSH and CDR2 LQKENI. The CDR3 has 12 residues. Trimming stripped 6 bases from V and 6 bases from J, with 11 bases between. The CDR3 DNA reads as TGTGCCAGCTCCCTCAGGCAGTCTGAAGCTTTCTTT. Residues: CASSLRQSEAFF.